This T cell receptor beta chain originates from a study of blood T cells in healthy people across ages. Study findings and constraints: CMV infection status of these donors was not known.

The use of a sample-barcoded 5' primer and a J-beta primer mix characterized a second PCR of 7 to 11 cycles. In TCRdb, the 5' RACE reads were re-called with MiXCR into one record per CDR3 protein. The sample lists about 1,500,000 distinct CDR3 sequences, 28% occurring once. Drawing of peripheral blood yielded roughly 9.3 milliliters from each donor. This CDR3 has 12 amino acids. V was trimmed by 7 bases and J by 4 bases, leaving 11 bases between them. Germline-derived CDR1 and CDR2 are MNHEY and SVGAGI. This clonotype was counted at least ten times. Antigen specificity is unknown. This sequence was found in a woman aged 25-40 years in good health. J is TRBJ2-7 and V is TRBV6-5, with D possibly being TRBD2 (6 bases). The sample consisted of blood. CDR3 coding DNA: TGTGCCAGCACAGGCGGGGCGTACGAGCAGTACTTC. Amino acid sequence: CASTGGAYEQYF.